Listed below are T cell receptor beta chains from one sample, sequenced in a study of human T cells and chemical hapten exposure. MiXCR, applied by TCRdb to the RACE reads, yields one record per CDR3 protein. The repertoire holds some 88,000 distinct CDR3 sequences, with 8% to 13% as singletons. The input for sequencing was whole blood, taken in connection with sensitization to the hapten diphenylcyclopropenone (DPC). Receptor source: a middle-aged man with alopecia areata. Some clones in this sample may be carry-over from other donors' samples. CDR3s include the opening cysteine and the closing phenylalanine or tryptophan. The order of the fields is V gene, J gene, clone size, D gene, CDR3 protein, CDR3 DNA. D genes are given only for firm matches. A clone size is listed for some rows: how often the clone was seen (once, few, many), or a class if it is expanded.

TRBV2	TRBJ1-6	-	-	CASRSLGESPLHF	TGTGCCAGCAGGTCCCTAGGGGAATCACCCCTCCACTTT
TRBV28	TRBJ2-4	few	TRBD1	CASSTDRGLKNIQYF	TGTGCCAGCAGTACCGACAGGGGGCTTAAAAACATTCAGTACTTC
TRBV27	TRBJ2-5	-	-	CASSLTGRGPQETQYF	TGTGCCAGCAGCCTAACAGGGAGAGGGCCCCAAGAGACCCAGTACTTC
TRBV7-2	TRBJ1-5	few	-	CASSLITASNQPQHF	TGTGCCAGCAGCTTAATTACAGCGAGCAATCAGCCCCAGCATTTT
TRBV5-1	TRBJ2-1	-	TRBD1	CASSSGTGGWDEQFF	TGCGCCAGCAGCTCCGGGACAGGGGGCTGGGATGAGCAGTTCTTC
TRBV7-6	TRBJ2-6	-	TRBD1	CASSPSPVDRAGANVLTF	TGTGCCAGCAGCCCGAGCCCAGTGGACAGGGCTGGGGCCAACGTCCTGACTTTC
TRBV5-1	TRBJ2-5	-	TRBD2	CASSLALSGTETQYF	TGCGCCAGCAGCTTGGCCCTTAGCGGGACGGAGACCCAGTACTTC
TRBV18	TRBJ2-7	-	-	CASSPPSRDPYEQYF	TGTGCCAGCTCACCACCGAGCAGGGACCCCTACGAGCAGTACTTC
TRBV19	TRBJ1-5	few	-	CASKQTTKASNQPQHF	TGTGCCAGCAAACAGACCACTAAAGCTAGCAATCAGCCCCAGCATTTT
TRBV7-3	TRBJ2-5	few	-	CASSLTPRGGARQETQYF	TGTGCCAGCAGCTTAACCCCCCGTGGGGGGGCCAGACAAGAGACCCAGTACTTC
TRBV28	TRBJ2-2	few	TRBD1	CASSSGTGGLVRTGELFF	TGTGCCAGCAGTTCCGGGACAGGGGGTTTGGTTCGCACCGGGGAGCTGTTTTTT
TRBV20-1	TRBJ2-1	few	-	CSARGGRTAAVYEQFF	TGCAGTGCTAGAGGTGGCAGGACAGCAGCGGTCTATGAGCAGTTCTTC
TRBV6-5	TRBJ1-2	few	-	CASRNGREVVYGYTF	TGTGCCAGCAGGAATGGGCGGGAAGTGGTCTATGGCTACACCTTC
TRBV18	TRBJ1-1	many	-	CASSPGGAVNTEAFF	TGTGCCAGCTCACCGGGGGGCGCGGTGAACACTGAAGCTTTCTTT
TRBV20-1	TRBJ1-6	many	-	CSARDRFEPFTLHF	TGCAGTGCTAGAGACCGATTTGAGCCTTTTACCCTCCACTTT
TRBV20-1	TRBJ2-1	few	-	CSASGVPSSYNEQFF	TGCAGTGCTAGTGGGGTGCCCAGCTCCTACAATGAGCAGTTCTTC
TRBV7-2	TRBJ2-5	-	TRBD2	CATAGTSRETQYF	TGTGCCACTGCCGGGACTAGCAGAGAGACCCAGTACTTC
TRBV7-2	TRBJ2-1	few	TRBD2	CASSLEAGLGNEQFF	TGTGCCAGCAGCTTAGAAGCGGGACTGGGCAATGAGCAGTTCTTC
TRBV6-1	TRBJ1-1	many	TRBD1	CASSEDRDTEAFF	TGTGCCAGCAGCGAGGACAGGGACACTGAAGCTTTCTTT
TRBV10-3	TRBJ2-1	few	TRBD2	CAIRGGTSVSEQFF	TGTGCCATCAGAGGAGGGACTAGCGTGAGTGAGCAGTTCTTC
TRBV27	TRBJ1-1	many	-	CASSLSGQSEAFF	TGTGCCAGCAGTTTATCAGGACAGTCTGAAGCTTTCTTT
TRBV7-9	TRBJ2-6	many	TRBD1	CASSPPRQGAPTSGANVLTF	TGTGCCAGCAGCCCTCCCAGACAGGGGGCGCCAACCTCTGGGGCCAACGTCCTGACTTTC
TRBV5-1	TRBJ2-1	-	TRBD2	CASSLMREDDEQFF	TGCGCCAGCAGCTTGATGCGGGAGGACGATGAGCAGTTCTTC
TRBV6-6	TRBJ1-2	few	-	CASSNSGNYGYTF	TGTGCCAGCAGCAACTCAGGGAACTATGGCTACACCTTC
TRBV6-5	TRBJ2-5	few	-	CASLTPGVETQYF	TGTGCCAGCCTAACCCCGGGAGTAGAGACCCAGTACTTC
TRBV9	TRBJ1-1	many	-	CASSRDSPEAFF	TGTGCCAGCAGCCGTGACAGTCCTGAAGCTTTCTTT
TRBV10-3	TRBJ1-1	many	-	CAIISGVGTEAFF	TGTGCCATCATCTCAGGGGTAGGGACTGAAGCTTTCTTT
TRBV25-1	TRBJ2-6	many	TRBD2	CASSESGTSGSFSGANVLTF	TGTGCCAGCAGTGAATCCGGGACTAGCGGGAGTTTTTCTGGGGCCAACGTCCTGACTTTC
TRBV6-2/TRBV6-3	TRBJ2-5	-	-	CASSYAQRQETQYF	TGTGCCAGCAGTTACGCCCAGAGACAAGAGACCCAGTACTTC
TRBV20-1	TRBJ2-2	medium-sized	-	CSAIDFWATGELFF	TGCAGTGCAATCGATTTCTGGGCCACCGGGGAGCTGTTTTTT
TRBV7-2	TRBJ1-1	-	TRBD1	CASRPTGGYTEAFF	TGTGCCAGCAGGCCAACAGGGGGGTACACTGAAGCTTTCTTT
TRBV12-3/TRBV12-4	TRBJ2-1	few	TRBD2	CASSLTPLWRELSRRDEQFF	TGTGCCAGCAGTTTAACCCCCCTTTGGCGGGAGTTGTCACGGCGGGATGAGCAGTTCTTC
TRBV12-3/TRBV12-4	TRBJ2-3	few	-	CASSLTPSAAQYF	TGTGCCAGCAGTTTAACCCCCTCGGCGGCGCAGTATTTT
TRBV18	TRBJ2-4	few	TRBD2	CASSPLAGVGAAKNIQYF	TGTGCCAGCTCACCGCTAGCGGGAGTGGGGGCAGCCAAAAACATTCAGTACTTC